This T cell receptor beta chain is drawn from a study of blood T cell repertoires in COVID-19. Across the study: There were acute and convalescent COVID-19 samples, and they came from the United States, Italy and Spain. Sample material is recorded as cDNA or gDNA derived from T cells, B-cell-depleted T cells, or PBMCs.

Assay used: immunoSEQ multiplex PCR; TCRdb lists only in-frame clones, some missing. The data contain roughly 210,000 clones, roughly 84% of them singletons. Trimming stripped 7 bases from V and 2 bases from J, with 7 bases between. Germline V gene sequence: CDR1 KGHDR, CDR2 SFDVKD. The CDR3 is 13 amino acids. Those enrolled in Seattle joined during active infection and were followed longitudinally afterward. This chain joins TRBV24-1 and TRBJ2-2, with a tentative D call TRBD1 (6 bases). The sample comprised peripheral blood. This receptor was identified in a woman older than 75 with COVID-19, enrolled during active disease. CDR3 sequence (DNA): TGTGCCACCAGGGACAGAAACACCGGGGAGCTGTTTTTT. This sequence encodes CATRDRNTGELFF.